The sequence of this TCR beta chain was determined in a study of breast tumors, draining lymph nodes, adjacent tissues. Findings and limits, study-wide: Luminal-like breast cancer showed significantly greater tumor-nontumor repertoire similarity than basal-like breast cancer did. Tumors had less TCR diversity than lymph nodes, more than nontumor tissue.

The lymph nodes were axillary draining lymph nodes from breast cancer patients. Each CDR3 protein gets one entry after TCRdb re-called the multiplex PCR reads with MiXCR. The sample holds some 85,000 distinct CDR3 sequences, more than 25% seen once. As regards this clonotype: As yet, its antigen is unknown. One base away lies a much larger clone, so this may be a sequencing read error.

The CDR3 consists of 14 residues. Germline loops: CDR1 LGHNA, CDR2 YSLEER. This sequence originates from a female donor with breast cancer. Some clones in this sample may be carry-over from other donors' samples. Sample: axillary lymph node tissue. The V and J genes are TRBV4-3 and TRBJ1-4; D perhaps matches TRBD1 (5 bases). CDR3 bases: TGCGCCGGCAGCCAAGTTTTCGGGGGAGAAAAACTGTTTTTT. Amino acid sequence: CAGSQVFGGEKLFF.